Below, 28 T cell receptor beta chains from the same sample are listed, as sequenced in a study of response to subunit inactivated influenza vaccine. MiXCR, applied by TCRdb to the RT-PCR reads, yields one record per CDR3 protein. In the table there are around 580,000 distinct CDR3 sequences, around 11% of which are singletons. Sequences were derived from PBMCs from blood, sampled on the day of vaccination. The receptors were sampled from a man aged 45-65 years who received an inactivated influenza vaccine.

This clonotype turned up a few times. The J gene is TRBJ2-2, the V gene TRBV6-5; D ambiguous. Per the germline V gene, CDR1 is MNHEY and CDR2 is SVGAGI. Trimming shortened V by 2 bases and J by 2 bases, and 18 bases separated the two germline ends. CDR3 length equals 18 residues. CDR3 residues: CASSYRRLGLPNTGELFF. CDR3 coding DNA: TGTGCCAGCAGTTACCGCCGCCTTGGGCTACCTAACACCGGGGAGCTGTTTTTT.

This clonotype was counted between two and nine times. The rearrangement joins TRBV12-3 or TRBV12-4 to TRBJ2-5; 7 nucleotides line up with TRBD2. V lost 5 bases to trimming and J lost 2 bases; unmatched junction nucleotides: 2. This CDR3 region has 13 residues. The CDR3 here is CASSRLAQETQYF. DNA of the CDR3: TGTGCCAGCAGTCGACTAGCTCAAGAGACCCAGTACTTC.

V usage is TRBV7-3 and J usage is TRBJ2-7; TRBD2 matches 7 bases. Germline CDR1 is SGHTA and CDR2 is FQGTGA. V was clipped by 5 bases and J by 2 bases; unmatched bases: 6. The CDR3 has 14 amino acids. CDR3 nucleotide sequence: TGTGCCAGCAGCGAGAGCGGGACCGCCTACGAGCAGTACTTC. Amino acids: CASSESGTAYEQYF.

This clonotype was detected only a few times. The rearrangement links TRBV5-1 to TRBJ2-3; D gene uncertain. Germline V gene data show CDR1 as SGHRS and CDR2 as YFSETQ. V shed 0 bases and J shed 0 bases, with 14 bases lying between them. CDR3 size: 17 residues. In nucleotides, the CDR3 is TGCGCCAGCAGCTTGGGACAAGTGGTTGCCAGCACAGATACGCAGTATTTT. The encoded protein is CASSLGQVVASTDTQYF.

This clonotype was observed a few times. The chain joins TRBV7-2 to TRBJ2-7; 7 bases align to TRBD1. CDR3 length: 16 residues. V lost 3 bases, J lost 0 bases, and 8 bases stayed unmatched. Per germline, CDR1 SGHTA and CDR2 FQGNSA. The CDR3 loop reads CASSLNRDRRSYEQYF. The CDR3 bases are TGTGCCAGCAGCTTGAACCGGGACAGACGCTCCTACGAGCAGTACTTC.

This clonotype was observed at least ten times. The genes are TRBV28 and TRBJ2-4; D unresolved. The CDR3 is 14 residues long. V shed 5 bases and J shed 0 bases, with 8 bases lying between them. Looked up from germline, CDR1 is MDHEN and CDR2 is SYDVKM. The CDR3, as DNA: TGTGCCAGCAGTCCTAGGCTAGCCAAAAACATTCAGTACTTC. It yields the protein CASSPRLAKNIQYF.

This clonotype was counted many times. J is TRBJ2-7 and V is TRBV4-3; a possible D gene is TRBD2 (6 bases). Germline V CDR1 and CDR2: LGHNA, YSLEER. With 0 bases removed from V and 6 bases from J, the gap between germline ends came to 18 bases. The CDR3 has 16 amino acids. The CDR3, as DNA: TGCGCCAGCAGCCAAGATAGGGGACTGCCTTGGGGCGAGCAGTACTTC. Protein sequence: CASSQDRGLPWGEQYF.

The rearrangement joins TRBV27 to TRBJ2-2, with TRBD2 matching 10 bases. Germline V lookup: CDR1 MNHEY, CDR2 SMNVEV (reference sequence). The CDR3 runs 18 residues. The V segment lost 2 bases and the J segment 4 bases; nucleotides outside the gene matches: 10. The CDR3 spells CASSLNPLAGVVTGELFF. The CDR3 nucleotides are TGTGCCAGCAGTTTAAACCCCCTAGCGGGGGTGGTCACCGGGGAGCTGTTTTTT.

This clonotype was seen a handful of times. The V and J genes are TRBV27 and TRBJ2-7; D ambiguous. With 6 bases removed from V and 0 bases from J, the gap between germline ends came to 9 bases. Per the germline V gene, CDR1 is MNHEY and CDR2 is SMNVEV (reference sequence). The CDR3 has 13 residues. DNA for the CDR3: TGTGCCAGCAGGAGCGCGAACTCCTACGAGCAGTACTTC. It is translated as CASRSANSYEQYF.

This clonotype was picked up a small number of times. This chain connects TRBV7-2 to TRBJ2-2, with D perhaps matching TRBD1 or TRBD2 (5 bases each). V was shortened by 1 base and J by 7 bases, with 13 bases between the two germline ends. Germline CDR1 and CDR2: SGHTA and FQGNSA. This CDR3 is built from 15 residues. In DNA, the CDR3 is TGTGCCAGCAGCTTAGGAGGGGCACCCCACGGGGAGCTGTTTTTT. Its protein is CASSLGGAPHGELFF.

The V call is TRBV9, the J call TRBJ2-6, with TRBD1 as a possible D gene (5 bases). Germline CDR1 and CDR2: SGDLS and YYNGEE. The CDR3 extends over 15 amino acids. V dropped 4 bases and J dropped 3 bases, with 11 bases sitting between them. In nucleotides, the CDR3 is TGTGCCAGCAGCTACGGACAAGGTGGGGCCAACGTCCTGACTTTC. Protein product: CASSYGQGGANVLTF.

This clonotype was observed at least ten times. The rearrangement links TRBV6-5 to TRBJ1-5; D unresolved. The CDR3 has 12 amino acids. V was pared by 9 bases and J by 4 bases, with 10 bases between. The germline V gene encodes CDR1 MNHEY and CDR2 SVGAGI. As DNA, the CDR3 is TGTGCCAGTTCCACCCCTAATCAGCCCCAGCATTTT. Translated: CASSTPNQPQHF.

This clonotype was picked up many times. V and J are TRBV9 and TRBJ2-2, with D unclear. The germline V gene has CDR1 SGDLS and CDR2 YYNGEE. V was cut by 0 bases and J by 0 bases, with 6 bases left in between. The CDR3 extends over 15 amino acids. The chain's CDR3 is CASSVDSANTGELFF. In nucleotides, the CDR3 is TGTGCCAGCAGCGTAGATAGTGCGAACACCGGGGAGCTGTTTTTT.

This clonotype was counted only a few times. The rearrangement uses TRBV29-1 and TRBJ2-5; weak D call: TRBD2 (7 bases). Trimming removed 6 bases from V and 5 bases from J, with 22 bases in between. Germline V gene sequence: CDR1 SQVTM, CDR2 ANQGSEA. The CDR3 runs 15 residues. The chain's CDR3 is CSVRLVGGAEETQYF. In DNA, the CDR3 is TGCAGCGTCCGCCTGGTGGGGGGGGCTGAGGAGACCCAGTACTTC.

CDR3 in DNA: TGTGCCAGCAGCTTTAAAGCGGGAGCTATTCGGCAGTACTTC. Its protein product is CASSFKAGAIRQYF. The gene calls are TRBV13 and TRBJ2-7, with TRBD2 identical over 8 bases. V trimming: 3 bases; J trimming: 9 bases; junction bases outside the gene matches: 10. This CDR3 is built from 14 residues. Germline V lookup: CDR1 PRHDT, CDR2 FYEKMQ (reference sequence).

This clonotype was seen at least ten times. CDR3 region: CSARGTSRNTGELFF. The DNA for the CDR3 is TGCAGTGCTAGAGGGACTAGCAGAAACACCGGGGAGCTGTTTTTT. The chain links TRBV20-1 to TRBJ2-2; 8 bases map to TRBD2. CDR3 length equals 15 residues. The germline V gene has CDR1 DFQATT and CDR2 SNEGSKA (reference sequence). V lost 1 base and J lost 2; bases outside the gene matches: 3.

This clonotype was detected only a few times. V and J are TRBV6-5 and TRBJ2-6, with no clear D. This CDR3 is 15 amino acids long. The germline CDR1 and CDR2 sequences are MNHEY and SVGAGI. V was cut by 0 bases and J by 1 base, with 4 bases left in between. In DNA form, the CDR3 reads TGTGCCAGCAGTTACTCTTCTTCTGGGGCCAACGTCCTGACTTTC. This translates into CASSYSSSGANVLTF.

The chain has TRBV11-3 and TRBJ2-1, with D uncertain. CDR3 length: 13 residues. The ends were cut back, 5 bases at V and 4 bases at J, with 9 bases in the middle. CDR1 is SGHNT, CDR2 YENEEA, per germline. This CDR3 is CASSREYYNEQFF. The CDR3 DNA is TGTGCCAGCAGCCGAGAATATTACAATGAGCAGTTCTTC.

Comments on this clonotype: At one boundary the junction diverges from the germline segment, which might be a read error. The V call is TRBV20-1, the J call TRBJ2-3, with 10 bases matching TRBD2. CDR1 and CDR2 from the germline V gene are DFQATT and SNEGSKA (reference sequence). The CDR3 extends over 11 amino acids. The DNA for the CDR3 is TGCAGTGCTAGTGAGCTAGCGGGGGCCCTTTTT. Protein sequence: CSASELAGALF.

The chain links TRBV12-3 or TRBV12-4 to TRBJ1-3; D is undetermined. There are 14 residues in the CDR3. Trimming cost V 3 bases and J 4 bases, with 10 bases left between them. CDR3 bases: TGTGCCAGCAGTTTCCGGGATTCCGGAAACACCATATATTTT. This gives the protein CASSFRDSGNTIYF.

V is TRBV12-3 or TRBV12-4 and J is TRBJ1-5, with 10 bases lining up with TRBD1. The CDR3 loop spans 16 amino acids. The V segment lost 6 bases and the J segment 6 bases; nucleotides outside the gene matches: 11. The CDR3 DNA follows: TGTGCCAGCAGCAAGGGACAGGGGATACGAGTTCAGCCCCAGCATTTT. It is translated as CASSKGQGIRVQPQHF.

In its sample, this clonotype was seen a few times. Relative to the germline gene, one junction end is altered; a read error may explain this. The chain carries TRBV7-7 and TRBJ2-2; 10 nucleotides match TRBD2. Germline V gene data show CDR1 as SSHAT and CDR2 as FNYEAQ (reference sequence). The CDR3 loop spans 15 amino acids. The DNA of the CDR3 is TGTGCTAGCAGCTTACGGACTAGCGGAGGCGGGGAGCTGTTTTTT. It yields the protein CASSLRTSGGGELFF.

The chain carries TRBV28 and TRBJ2-3, with D possibly matching TRBD1 (5 bases). This CDR3 is 14 amino acids long. Germline lookup yields CDR1 MDHEN and CDR2 SYDVKM. Trimming cost V 5 bases and J 2 bases, with 11 bases left between them. The CDR3 sequence: CASSELRDTDTQYF. The CDR3 DNA sequence: TGTGCCAGCAGTGAGCTCAGGGACACAGATACGCAGTATTTT.

This clonotype was counted at least ten times. This sequence joins TRBV28 and TRBJ2-1; the D is unclear. Looked up from germline, CDR1 is MDHEN and CDR2 is SYDVKM. There are 15 residues in the CDR3. The V gene lost 6 bases and the J gene lost 0 bases, with 12 bases spanning the gap. The CDR3 reads CASRIDFRSYNEQFF. As DNA, the CDR3 is TGTGCCAGCAGAATAGACTTCCGCTCCTACAATGAGCAGTTCTTC.

The rearrangement links TRBV30 to TRBJ2-1; 9 nucleotides line up with TRBD1. From germline, CDR1 is GTSNPN and CDR2 SVGIG (reference sequence). V shed 0 bases and J 9 bases; nucleotides not matched to a gene: 6. This CDR3 is built from 14 residues. CDR3 sequence reads: CAWSVWDRVIEQFF. CDR3 sequence (DNA): TGTGCCTGGAGTGTCTGGGACAGGGTAATTGAGCAGTTCTTC. The full variable domain, with the rest looked up from reference TRBV30 and TRBJ2-1, is SQTIHQWPATLVQPVGSPLSLECTVEGTSNPNLYWYRQAAGRGLQLLFYSVGIGQISSEVPQNLSASRPQDRQFILSSKKLLLSDSGFYLCAWSVWDRVIEQFFGPGTRLTVL.

This clonotype was counted a few times. V and J are TRBV20-1 and TRBJ2-7; TRBD1 might be the D (5 bases). Germline lookup yields CDR1 DFQATT and CDR2 SNEGSKA (reference sequence). The CDR3 is 13 amino acids. V lost 3 bases, J lost 3 bases, and 12 bases lay in between. DNA of the CDR3: TGCAGTGCTAGGGGGCTCGTTAACTACGAGCAGTACTTC. This encodes CSARGLVNYEQYF.

This clonotype was seen a handful of times. The J gene is TRBJ2-3, the V gene TRBV5-1; no firm D call. CDR3 length: 12 residues. V was shortened by 1 base and J by 5 bases, with 5 bases between the two germline ends. Germline V lookup: CDR1 SGHRS, CDR2 YFSETQ. CDR3 nucleotide sequence: TGCGCCAGCAGCTTGACTAAAGATACGCAGTATTTT. Its protein is CASSLTKDTQYF.

This clonotype was observed a few times. The chain couples TRBV29-1 to TRBJ2-7; a possible D gene is TRBD1 (7 bases). The CDR3 extends over 15 amino acids. The V gene's germline CDR1 is SQVTM and CDR2 ANQGSEA. The germline V and J ends were trimmed by 1 base and 0 bases, with 13 bases remaining between them. The CDR3 nucleotides read TGCAGCGTTGAAGTGGGCGGGACAGTCTCCTACGAGCAGTACTTC. Its translation: CSVEVGGTVSYEQYF.